This T cell receptor beta chain came from a study of OX40 agonist ivuxolimab in advanced cancers. Overall study results and limits: Some nonresponders likewise displayed low normalized T-cell clonal expansion. In the expanded peripheral T cells, antigen specificity was never determined. There were, on average, more expanded clones in CD8+ T cells than in CD4+.

Profiled with immunoSEQ multiplex PCR; TCRdb holds only in-frame clones, not every one. The sample shows around 89,000 clones, approximately 91% of them seen only once. Note on this clone: The antigen remains undetermined.

Systemic immunosuppression or a history of autoimmune disease excluded patients. CDR3 length: 13 amino acids. Germline loops: CDR1 MDHEN, CDR2 SYDVKM. Trimming cost V 6 bases and J 10 bases, with 18 bases left between them. The TCR comes from an adult with an advanced solid tumor such as melanoma, head and neck, liver or kidney cancer. V usage is TRBV28 and J usage is TRBJ1-1, with D uncertain. Sequencing used CD4+ or CD8+ T cells sorted from blood, obtained in a trial of the OX40 agonist ivuxolimab. Here the CDR3 reads CASRSLQVPGAFF. The CDR3 nucleotides are TGTGCCAGCAGATCCCTCCAGGTCCCGGGAGCTTTCTTT.